The sequence of this T cell receptor (beta chain) was determined in a study of blood T cells in healthy people across ages. The CDR3 runs 12 residues. Germline V CDR1 and CDR2: SNHLY, FYNNEI. V lost 7 bases, J lost 0 bases, and 6 bases lay in between. A second roughly 7 to 12 cycle PCR used barcoded and J-beta primers. A single record per CDR3 protein comes from TCRdb applying MiXCR to the 5' RACE reads. This sample yields approximately 690,000 distinct CDR3 sequences, of which around 54% are seen a single time; over 30% belongs to the top ten. The sample holds one count of this clonotype. This chain joins TRBV2 and TRBJ2-5; D remains ambiguous. Sequencing input: blood. The sequence was collected from a man in his fifties or sixties in good health. The CDR3 sequence: CASTDDQETQYF. CDR3 bases: TGTGCCAGCACGGACGACCAAGAGACCCAGTACTTC.